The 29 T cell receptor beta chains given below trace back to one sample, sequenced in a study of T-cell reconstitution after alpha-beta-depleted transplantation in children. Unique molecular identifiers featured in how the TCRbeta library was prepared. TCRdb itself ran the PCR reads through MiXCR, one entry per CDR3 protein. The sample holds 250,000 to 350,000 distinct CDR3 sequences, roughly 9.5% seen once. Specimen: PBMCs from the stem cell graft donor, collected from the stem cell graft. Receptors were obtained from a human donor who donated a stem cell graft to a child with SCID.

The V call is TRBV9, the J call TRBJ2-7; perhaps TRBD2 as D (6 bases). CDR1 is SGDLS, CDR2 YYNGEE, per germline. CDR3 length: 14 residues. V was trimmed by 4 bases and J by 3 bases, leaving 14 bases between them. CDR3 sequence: CASSPSDRGYEQYF. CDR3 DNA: TGTGCCAGCAGCCCTAGCGACAGAGGCTACGAGCAGTACTTC.

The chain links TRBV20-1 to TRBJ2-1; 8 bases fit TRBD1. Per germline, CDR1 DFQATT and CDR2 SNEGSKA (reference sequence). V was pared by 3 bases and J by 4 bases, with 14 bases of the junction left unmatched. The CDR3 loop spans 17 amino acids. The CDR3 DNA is TGCAGTGCTAGTTCCCAAGGGACAGGAAAATTTTACAATGAGCAGTTCTTC. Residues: CSASSQGTGKFYNEQFF.

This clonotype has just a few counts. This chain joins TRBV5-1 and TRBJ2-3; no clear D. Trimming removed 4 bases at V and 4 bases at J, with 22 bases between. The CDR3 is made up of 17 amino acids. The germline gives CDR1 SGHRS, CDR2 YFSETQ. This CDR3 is CASSRAAPPQSADTQYF. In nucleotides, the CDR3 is TGCGCCAGCAGCCGGGCCGCGCCGCCCCAAAGCGCAGATACGCAGTATTTT.

CDR3 amino acids: CASSLDGRSTGELFF. CDR3 nucleotide sequence: TGCGCCAGCAGCTTGGATGGTAGGAGCACCGGGGAGCTGTTTTTT. The chain employs TRBV5-1 and TRBJ2-2, with unresolved D. V was trimmed by 0 bases and J by 4 bases, leaving 10 bases between them. Germline lookup yields CDR1 SGHRS and CDR2 YFSETQ. CDR3 length equals 15 residues.

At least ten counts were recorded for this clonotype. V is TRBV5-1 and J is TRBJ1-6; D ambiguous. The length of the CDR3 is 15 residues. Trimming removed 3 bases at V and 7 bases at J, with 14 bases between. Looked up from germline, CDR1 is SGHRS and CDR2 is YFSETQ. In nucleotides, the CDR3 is TGCGCCAGCAGCTCACCCGGCCTTCTAAATTCACCCCTCCACTTT. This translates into CASSSPGLLNSPLHF.

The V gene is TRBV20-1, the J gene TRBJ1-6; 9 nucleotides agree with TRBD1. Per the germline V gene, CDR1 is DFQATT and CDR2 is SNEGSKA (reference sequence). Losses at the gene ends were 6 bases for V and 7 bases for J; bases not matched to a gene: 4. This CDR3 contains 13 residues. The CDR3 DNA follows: TGCAGTGCCCCCGGACAGGGGAATTCACCCCTCCACTTT. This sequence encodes CSAPGQGNSPLHF.

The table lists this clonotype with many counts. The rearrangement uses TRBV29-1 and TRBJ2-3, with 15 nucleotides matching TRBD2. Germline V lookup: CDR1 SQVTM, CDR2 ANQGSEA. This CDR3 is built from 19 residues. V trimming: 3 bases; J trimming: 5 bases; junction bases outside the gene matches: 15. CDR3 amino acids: CSVEEGLAGGTIFGDTQYF. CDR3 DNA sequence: TGCAGCGTTGAGGAGGGACTAGCGGGGGGCACTATCTTCGGAGATACGCAGTATTTT.

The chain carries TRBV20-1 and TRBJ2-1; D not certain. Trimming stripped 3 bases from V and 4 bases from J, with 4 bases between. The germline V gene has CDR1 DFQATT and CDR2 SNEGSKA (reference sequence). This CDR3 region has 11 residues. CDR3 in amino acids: CSASSYNEQFF. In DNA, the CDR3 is TGCAGTGCTAGTAGTTACAATGAGCAGTTCTTC.

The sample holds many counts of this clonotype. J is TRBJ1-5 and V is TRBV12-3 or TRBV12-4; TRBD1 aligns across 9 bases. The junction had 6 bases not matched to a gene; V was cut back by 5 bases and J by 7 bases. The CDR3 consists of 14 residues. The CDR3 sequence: CASSNTGGGQPQHF. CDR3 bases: TGTGCCAGCAGTAACACAGGGGGCGGCCAGCCCCAGCATTTT.

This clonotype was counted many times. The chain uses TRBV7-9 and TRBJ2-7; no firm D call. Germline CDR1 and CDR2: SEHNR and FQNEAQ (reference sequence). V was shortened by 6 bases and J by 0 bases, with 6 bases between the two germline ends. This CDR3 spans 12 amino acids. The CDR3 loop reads CASSYSSYEQYF. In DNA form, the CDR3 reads TGTGCCAGCAGTTACAGCTCCTACGAGCAGTACTTC.

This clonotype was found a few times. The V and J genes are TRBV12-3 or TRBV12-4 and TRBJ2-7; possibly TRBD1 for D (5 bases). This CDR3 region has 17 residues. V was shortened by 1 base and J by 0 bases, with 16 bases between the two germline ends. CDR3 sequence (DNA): TGTGCCAGCAGTTTAGGCGAGGCTTGGCAGGGCTCCTACGAGCAGTACTTC. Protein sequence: CASSLGEAWQGSYEQYF.

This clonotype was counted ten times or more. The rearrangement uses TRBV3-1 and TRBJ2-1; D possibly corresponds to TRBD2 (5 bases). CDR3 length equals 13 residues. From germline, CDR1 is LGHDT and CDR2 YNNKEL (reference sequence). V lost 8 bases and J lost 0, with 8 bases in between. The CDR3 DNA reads TGTGCCAGCTCACTAGTCTCCTACAATGAGCAGTTCTTC. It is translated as CASSLVSYNEQFF.

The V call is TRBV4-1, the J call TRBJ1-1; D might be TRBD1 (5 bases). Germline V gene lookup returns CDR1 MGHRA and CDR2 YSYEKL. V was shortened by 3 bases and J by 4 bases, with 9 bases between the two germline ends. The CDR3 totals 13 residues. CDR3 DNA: TGCGCCAGCAGCCATGGGGGATCCACTGAAGCTTTCTTT. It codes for CASSHGGSTEAFF.

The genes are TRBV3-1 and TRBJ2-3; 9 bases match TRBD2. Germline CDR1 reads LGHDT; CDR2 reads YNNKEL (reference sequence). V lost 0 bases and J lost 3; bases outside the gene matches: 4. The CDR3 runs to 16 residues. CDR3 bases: TGTGCCAGCAGCCAAGAATTCCTAGCGGGGACAGATACGCAGTATTTT. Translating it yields CASSQEFLAGTDTQYF.

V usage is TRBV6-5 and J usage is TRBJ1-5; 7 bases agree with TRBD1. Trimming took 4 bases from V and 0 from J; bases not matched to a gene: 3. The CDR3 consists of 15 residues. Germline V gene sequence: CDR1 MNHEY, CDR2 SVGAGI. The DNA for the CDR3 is TGTGCCAGCAGTTTCCGGGACAGTAGCAATCAGCCCCAGCATTTT. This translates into CASSFRDSSNQPQHF.

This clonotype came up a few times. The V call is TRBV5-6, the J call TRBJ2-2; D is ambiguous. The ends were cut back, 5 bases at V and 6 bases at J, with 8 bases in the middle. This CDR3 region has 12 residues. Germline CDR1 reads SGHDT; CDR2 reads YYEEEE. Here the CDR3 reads CASRELAGELFF. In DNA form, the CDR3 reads TGTGCCAGCAGAGAGTTGGCCGGGGAGCTGTTTTTT.

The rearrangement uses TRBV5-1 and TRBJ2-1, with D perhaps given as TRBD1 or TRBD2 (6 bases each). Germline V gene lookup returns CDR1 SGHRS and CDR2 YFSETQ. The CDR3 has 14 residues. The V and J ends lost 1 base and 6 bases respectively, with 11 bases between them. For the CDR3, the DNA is TGCGCCAGCAGCTTGCGGGGGCCCTCCAATGAGCAGTTCTTC. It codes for CASSLRGPSNEQFF.

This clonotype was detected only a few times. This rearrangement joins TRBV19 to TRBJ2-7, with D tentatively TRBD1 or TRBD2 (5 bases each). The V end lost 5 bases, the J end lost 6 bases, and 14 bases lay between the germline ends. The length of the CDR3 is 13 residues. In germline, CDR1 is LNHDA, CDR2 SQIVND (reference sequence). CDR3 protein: CASSDRSRGEQYF. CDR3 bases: TGTGCCAGTAGTGACAGATCCCGGGGCGAGCAGTACTTC. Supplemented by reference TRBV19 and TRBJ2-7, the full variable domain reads DGGITQSPKYLFRKEGQNVTLSCEQNLNHDAMYWYRQDPGQGLRLIYYSQIVNDFQKGDIAEGYSVSREKKESFPLTVTSAQKNPTAFYLCASSDRSRGEQYFGPGTRLTVT.

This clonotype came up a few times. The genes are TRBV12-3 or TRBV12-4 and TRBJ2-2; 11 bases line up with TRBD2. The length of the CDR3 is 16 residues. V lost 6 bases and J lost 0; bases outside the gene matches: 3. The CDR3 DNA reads TGTGCCAGCAGGAAGACTAGCGGGGCGAACACCGGGGAGCTGTTTTTT. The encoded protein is CASRKTSGANTGELFF.

The CDR3: CSVTPGQGAYEQYF. Here the CDR3 DNA reads TGCAGTGTTACACCGGGACAGGGGGCCTACGAGCAGTACTTC. The chain couples TRBV20-1 to TRBJ2-7, with TRBD1 identical over 11 bases. The CDR3 has 14 residues. V shed 7 bases and J 2 bases; nucleotides not matched to a gene: 7. CDR1 is DFQATT, CDR2 SNEGSKA, per germline (reference sequence).

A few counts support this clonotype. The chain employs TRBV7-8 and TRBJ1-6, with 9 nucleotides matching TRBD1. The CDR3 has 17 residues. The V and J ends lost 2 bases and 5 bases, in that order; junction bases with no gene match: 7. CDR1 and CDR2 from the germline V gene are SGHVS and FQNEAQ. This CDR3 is CASSLTWGQGNNSPLHF. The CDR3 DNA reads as TGTGCCAGCAGCTTAACTTGGGGACAGGGTAATAATTCACCCCTCCACTTT.

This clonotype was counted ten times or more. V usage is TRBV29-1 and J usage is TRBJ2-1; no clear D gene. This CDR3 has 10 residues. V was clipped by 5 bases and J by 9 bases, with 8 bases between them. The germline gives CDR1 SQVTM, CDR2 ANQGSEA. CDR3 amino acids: CSVRVGEQFF. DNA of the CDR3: TGCAGCGTTCGTGTCGGTGAGCAGTTCTTC.

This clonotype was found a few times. CDR3 in amino acids: CASSEDLDSPDGYTF. Written as DNA, the CDR3 is TGTGCCAGCAGTGAAGATCTGGACAGCCCCGATGGCTACACCTTC. V and J are TRBV6-1 and TRBJ1-2; a possible D gene is TRBD1 (6 bases). V dropped 1 base and J dropped 6 bases, with 15 bases sitting between them. The CDR3 consists of 15 residues. Germline V CDR1 and CDR2: MNHNS, SASEGT.

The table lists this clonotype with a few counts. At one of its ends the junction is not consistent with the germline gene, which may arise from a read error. The chain's CDR3 is CASSLAGTGMRDTQYF. The CDR3 DNA sequence: TGTGCCAGCAGTCTAGCCGGGACAGGGATGCGGGATACGCAGTATTTT. V gene TRBV12-3 or TRBV12-4 combines with J gene TRBJ2-3, with TRBD1 matching 9 bases. The CDR3 has 16 residues.

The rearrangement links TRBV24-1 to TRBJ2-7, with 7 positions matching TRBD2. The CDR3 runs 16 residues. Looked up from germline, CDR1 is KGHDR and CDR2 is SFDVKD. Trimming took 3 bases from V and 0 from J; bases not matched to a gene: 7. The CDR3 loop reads CATSDKAGWSSYEQYF. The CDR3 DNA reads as TGTGCCACCAGTGATAAAGCGGGGTGGAGCTCCTACGAGCAGTACTTC.

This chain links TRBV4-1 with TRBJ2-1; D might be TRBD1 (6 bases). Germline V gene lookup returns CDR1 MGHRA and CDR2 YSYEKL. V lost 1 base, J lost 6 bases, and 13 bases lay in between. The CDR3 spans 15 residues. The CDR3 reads CASSQGQMTGNEQFF. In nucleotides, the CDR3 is TGCGCCAGCAGCCAAGGGCAGATGACAGGCAATGAGCAGTTCTTC.

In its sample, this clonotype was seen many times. The CDR3: CSARQGIKNIQYF. CDR3 nucleotide sequence: TGCAGTGCTAGACAGGGGATTAAAAACATTCAGTACTTC. This chain joins TRBV20-1 and TRBJ2-4; the D gene is possibly TRBD1 (6 bases). Trimming removed 2 bases at V and 4 bases at J, with 9 bases between. Looked up from germline, CDR1 is DFQATT and CDR2 is SNEGSKA (reference sequence). This CDR3 spans 13 amino acids.

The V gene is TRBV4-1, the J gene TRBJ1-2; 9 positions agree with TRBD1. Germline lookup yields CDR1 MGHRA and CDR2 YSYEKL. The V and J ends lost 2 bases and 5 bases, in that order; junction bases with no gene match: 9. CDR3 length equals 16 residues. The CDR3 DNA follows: TGCGCCAGCAGCCAAAGGACAGGGGAGATCGGTTATGGCTACACCTTC. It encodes CASSQRTGEIGYGYTF.

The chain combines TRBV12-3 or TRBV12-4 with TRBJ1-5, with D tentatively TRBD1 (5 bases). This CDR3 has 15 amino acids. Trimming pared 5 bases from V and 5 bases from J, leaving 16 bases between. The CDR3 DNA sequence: TGTGCCAGCAGTCGGGGGAGCAGGTTTGATCAGCCCCAGCATTTT. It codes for CASSRGSRFDQPQHF.